The following is a T cell receptor (beta chain) sequence with its context. The antigen remains unidentified. TRB rearrangements spanning V, D and J were amplified using mixed TRB-A/B primers. TCRdb reanalysed the multiplex PCR reads using MiXCR and keeps one entry per CDR3 protein. The sample includes some 11,000 distinct CDR3 sequences, under 55% of them seen just once. Peripheral blood genomic DNA, not sorted cells or RNA, was the template. The data derive from a study of T cell repertoires in aging, cancer and after chemotherapy. General study results and limits: Across the chemotherapy interval, each cancer cohort showed higher median generation probability, suggesting thymic rebound. In cancer patients, declining TCR diversity with age involved lost richness and lost evenness. Age-matched healthy donors had significantly more diverse, less clonal blood TCR repertoires than untreated cancer patients. Immunological memory after chemotherapy cannot be judged from the repertoire data.

The CDR3 length is 15 residues. Between the trimmed V and J ends, which lost 4 bases and 7 bases, there was a span of 20 bases. The germline CDR1 and CDR2 sequences are SGHDT and YYEEEE. The sequenced sample consisted of blood. The genes are TRBV5-6 and TRBJ1-2; D uncertain. The receptor's source is a human donor in good health. The DNA of the CDR3 is TGTGCCAGCAGCCCGATGGGTCAGAACCCGACTGGCTACACCTTC. Translating gives CASSPMGQNPTGYTF.